A single sample gave rise to the 10 T cell receptor beta chains below, sequenced in a study of T cells in Graves' hyperthyroidism and ophthalmopathy. Using RNA transcripts as the source, TCR beta CDR3 regions were amplified. The study used the HTBI primer set for a first-round RT-PCR of the TCR CDR3. TCRdb reanalysed the multiplex PCR reads using MiXCR and keeps one entry per CDR3 protein. The table has around 250,000 distinct CDR3 sequences, roughly 15% seen once. Sequenced material: blood. The receptors stem from a woman younger than 30 with Graves' ophthalmopathy.

This clonotype was seen many times. The V call is TRBV3-1, the J call TRBJ1-1, with D perhaps matching TRBD1 (5 bases). V was cut by 4 bases and J by 1 base, with 10 bases left in between. This CDR3 comprises 14 residues. The germline gives CDR1 LGHDT, CDR2 YNNKEL (reference sequence). CDR3 in amino acids: CASSPDSSNTEAFF. CDR3 coding DNA: TGTGCCAGCAGCCCCGACAGCTCGAACACTGAAGCTTTCTTT.

Ten or more counts support this clonotype. The rearrangement links TRBV14 to TRBJ1-1; possible D gene TRBD1, 6 bases. Germline lookup yields CDR1 SGHDN and CDR2 FVKESK. The CDR3 spans 14 residues. Trimming took 4 bases from V and 0 from J, leaving 9 bases between them. Here the CDR3 reads CASSPPGVNTEAFF. CDR3 sequence (DNA): TGTGCCAGCAGCCCGCCAGGGGTGAACACTGAAGCTTTCTTT.

This clonotype was observed at least ten times. V gene TRBV20-1 combines with J gene TRBJ2-5; 7 bases agree with TRBD2. V dropped 4 bases and J dropped 2; count of bases not matched to a gene: 7. Germline CDR1 and CDR2: DFQATT and SNEGSKA (reference sequence). The CDR3 is 14 amino acids. The CDR3 DNA reads as TGCAGTGCTACCCGCGGGGGTCAACAAGAGACCCAGTACTTC. Protein: CSATRGGQQETQYF.

This clonotype was observed many times. The chain has TRBV6-2 or TRBV6-3 and TRBJ2-2; 10 nucleotides agree with TRBD2. In germline, CDR1 is MNHEY, CDR2 SVGEGT. The CDR3 extends over 17 amino acids. Trimming at V came to 2 bases and at J to 5 bases, leaving 8 bases not matched to a gene. The CDR3 nucleotides are TGTGCCAGCAGTTACCCTACTAGCGGGAAATGGACCGGGGAGCTGTTTTTT. It specifies CASSYPTSGKWTGELFF.

This clonotype was detected a few times. The J gene is TRBJ2-6, the V gene TRBV25-1; D is unresolved. The CDR3 loop spans 15 amino acids. Trimming took 4 bases from V and 3 from J, leaving 10 bases between them. Germline V lookup: CDR1 MGHDK, CDR2 SYGVNS. The CDR3: CASSVSFGGANVLTF. The CDR3 nucleotides are TGTGCCAGCAGTGTGAGTTTTGGTGGGGCCAACGTCCTGACTTTC.

This clonotype was seen ten or more times. This sequence joins TRBV11-2 and TRBJ2-5; 9 bases map to TRBD2. CDR3 length equals 16 residues. The V gene end was trimmed by 3 bases and the J gene end by 5 bases; junction bases not matched to a gene: 10. The germline V gene has CDR1 SGHAT and CDR2 FQNNGV. The CDR3 bases are TGTGCCAGCAGCTTTAGCGGGGGCCCAACCGAGGAGACCCAGTACTTC. This encodes CASSFSGGPTEETQYF.

This clonotype was picked up many times. The chain is built from TRBV9 and TRBJ1-2; 9 bases agree with TRBD1. V was clipped by 0 bases and J by 0 bases; unmatched bases: 0. Germline values: CDR1 SGDLS, CDR2 YYNGEE. This CDR3 has 15 residues. The CDR3 region is CASSVGTGANYGYTF. The CDR3 bases are TGTGCCAGCAGCGTAGGGACAGGGGCTAACTATGGCTACACCTTC.

In DNA form, the CDR3 reads TGCGCCAGCAGCTCAATAGCGCGAACCTACGAGCAGTACTTC. Amino acids: CASSSIARTYEQYF. The V and J genes are TRBV4-1 and TRBJ2-7; weak D call: TRBD2 (5 bases). The CDR3 contains 14 residues. Germline lookup yields CDR1 MGHRA and CDR2 YSYEKL. With 5 bases removed from V and 2 bases from J, the gap between germline ends came to 13 bases.

At least ten counts were recorded for this clonotype. The CDR3 sequence: CASSPPSGGRRNTEAFF. CDR3 DNA sequence: TGTGCCAGCTCACCACCATCGGGGGGGCGGCGGAACACTGAAGCTTTCTTT. This chain links TRBV18 with TRBJ1-1; tentatively, D is TRBD1 (6 bases). With 0 bases removed from V and 1 base from J, the gap between germline ends came to 15 bases. The CDR3 covers 17 residues. Germline V gives CDR1 KGHSH, CDR2 LQKENI.

The table lists this clonotype with many counts. V is TRBV7-9 and J is TRBJ2-7; D perhaps matches TRBD2 (6 bases). The ends were cut back, 4 bases at V and 0 bases at J, with 19 bases in the middle. Germline values: CDR1 SEHNR, CDR2 FQNEAQ (reference sequence). CDR3 size: 17 residues. CDR3 amino acids: CASSSIDGGIPSYEQYF. The CDR3 region has the DNA TGTGCCAGCAGCTCCATTGACGGAGGGATCCCCTCCTACGAGCAGTACTTC.